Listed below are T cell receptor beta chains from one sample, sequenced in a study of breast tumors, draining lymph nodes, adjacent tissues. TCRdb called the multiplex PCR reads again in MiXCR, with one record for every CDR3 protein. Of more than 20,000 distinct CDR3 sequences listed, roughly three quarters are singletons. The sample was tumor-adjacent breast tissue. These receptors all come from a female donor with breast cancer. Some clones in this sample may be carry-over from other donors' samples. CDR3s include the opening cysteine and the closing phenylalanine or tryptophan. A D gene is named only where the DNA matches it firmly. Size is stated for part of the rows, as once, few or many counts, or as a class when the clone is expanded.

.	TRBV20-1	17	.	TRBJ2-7	CSASPGQVIDLTHEQYF	TGCAGTGCTAGTCCTGGGCAGGTCATTGATCTCACCCACGAGCAGTACTTC
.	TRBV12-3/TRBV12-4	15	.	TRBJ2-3	CASSLAGGDTDTQYF	TGTGCCAGCAGTTTAGCGGGCGGGGACACAGATACGCAGTATTTT
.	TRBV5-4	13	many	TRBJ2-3	CASRGSYTDTQYF	TGTGCCAGCAGAGGGTCCTACACAGATACGCAGTATTTT
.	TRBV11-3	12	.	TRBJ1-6	CASSLRFSPLHF	TGTGCCAGCAGCTTAAGGTTTTCACCCCTCCACTTT
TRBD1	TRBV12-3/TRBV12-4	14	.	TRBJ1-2	CASSLEGGSRGYTF	TGTGCCAGCAGTTTAGAAGGGGGCTCGCGGGGCTACACCTTC
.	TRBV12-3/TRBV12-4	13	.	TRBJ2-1	CASSFLGNNEQFF	TGTGCCAGCAGTTTCTTAGGGAACAATGAGCAGTTCTTC
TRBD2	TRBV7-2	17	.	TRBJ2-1	CASSWGLAGGSCNEQFF	TGTGCCAGCAGCTGGGGACTAGCGGGAGGGTCCTGCAATGAGCAGTTCTTC
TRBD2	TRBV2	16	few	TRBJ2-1	CASSEVGGSSYNEQFF	TGTGCCAGCAGTGAAGTCGGCGGGAGCTCCTACAATGAGCAGTTCTTC
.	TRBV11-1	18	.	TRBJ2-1	CASSLRVAGLNRRNEQFF	TGTGCCAGCAGCTTAAGAGTTGCGGGGCTAAATCGACGTAATGAGCAGTTCTTC
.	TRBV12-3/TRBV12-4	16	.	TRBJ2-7	CASSPGSSREAYEQYF	TGTGCCAGCAGTCCGGGCTCATCGAGGGAAGCCTACGAGCAGTACTTC
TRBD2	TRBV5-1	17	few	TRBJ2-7	CASSDEGLAGFGYEQYF	TGCGCCAGCAGCGATGAAGGACTAGCGGGATTCGGCTACGAGCAGTACTTC
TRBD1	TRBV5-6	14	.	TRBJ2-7	CASSAGQGAYEQYF	TGTGCCAGCAGCGCGGGACAGGGGGCTTACGAGCAGTACTTC
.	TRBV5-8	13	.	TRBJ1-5	CASSSGRRQPQHF	TGTGCCAGCAGTTCCGGCAGGCGTCAGCCCCAGCATTTT
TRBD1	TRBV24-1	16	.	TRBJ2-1	CATSDWGTGDRNEQFF	TGTGCCACCAGTGATTGGGGGACAGGGGATAGGAATGAGCAGTTCTTC
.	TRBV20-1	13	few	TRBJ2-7	CSARGQGRDEQYF	TGCAGTGCTAGAGGGCAGGGGAGAGACGAGCAGTACTTC
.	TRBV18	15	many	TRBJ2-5	CASSPGELRQETQYF	TGTGCCAGCTCACCAGGGGAACTCCGCCAAGAGACCCAGTACTTC
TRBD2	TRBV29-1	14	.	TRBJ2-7	CSVDGLAGVREQYF	TGCAGCGTTGATGGACTAGCGGGAGTTCGTGAGCAGTACTTC
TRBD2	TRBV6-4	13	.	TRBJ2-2	CASSELANGELFF	TGTGCCAGCAGTGAACTAGCGAACGGGGAGCTGTTTTTT
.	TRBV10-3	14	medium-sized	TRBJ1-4	CAISDTATNEKLFF	TGTGCCATCAGTGACACAGCAACTAATGAAAAACTGTTTTTT
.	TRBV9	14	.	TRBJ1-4	CASSERGVGEKLFF	TGTGCCAGCAGCGAGAGGGGGGTTGGGGAAAAACTGTTTTTT